This TCR beta chain is from a study of blood T cell repertoires in COVID-19. Study-wide background: COVID-19 samples from acute and convalescent phases originated in the United States, Italy and Spain. Sample material is recorded as cDNA or gDNA derived from T cells, B-cell-depleted T cells, or PBMCs.

In the authors' methods: By means of reference gene primer amplification, nucleated cell counts were estimated. This table comes from immunoSEQ multiplex PCR, and its TCRdb copy is limited to in-frame clones, with some not included. For V, J and clone size, that table is used; D and trimming come from the DNA. Altogether about 59,000 clones are present, 70% to 75% being singletons, with the ten largest covering more than 11%. With 0 bases removed from V and 2 bases from J, the gap between germline ends came to 8 bases. Germline V gene lookup returns CDR1 SGHAT and CDR2 FQNNGV. The CDR3 extends over 14 amino acids.

The sample taken for sequencing was peripheral blood. This TCR was recovered from a woman in her 70s with acute or convalescent COVID-19. The chain employs TRBV11-2 and TRBJ2-7; D is perhaps TRBD1 (5 bases). CDR3 coding DNA: TGTGCCAGCAGCTTAGATCAGGGTGCCTACGAGCAGTACTTC. Translated, it gives CASSLDQGAYEQYF.